The rows below give T cell receptor beta chains drawn from one sample of a study of blood T cell repertoires in COVID-19. Sequencing was performed with immunoSEQ multiplex PCR; in TCRdb, only in-frame clones are kept and a portion is missing. The sample includes around 220,000 clones, roughly 80% of them seen just once. Input material: peripheral blood. The receptors originated from a human donor in a cohort sampled during active COVID-19. The CDR3 runs from the conserved cysteine through the conserved F or W. The D gene is left open where the match is weak. Clone sizes are given selectively: once, few, many, or a class where the clone is expanded.

d_call: .
v_call: TRBV4-1
clone_size: .
j_call: TRBJ1-6
cdr3_aa: CASSQGRVSPLHF
cdr3_nt: TGCGCCAGCAGCCAAGGGAGGGTATCACCCCTCCACTTT

d_call: .
v_call: TRBV27
clone_size: .
j_call: TRBJ2-7
cdr3_aa: CASSGGPYEQYF
cdr3_nt: TGTGCCAGCAGCGGGGGGCCCTACGAGCAGTACTTC

d_call: TRBD2
v_call: TRBV19
clone_size: .
j_call: TRBJ2-7
cdr3_aa: CASSKGGRGAIPVYEQYF
cdr3_nt: TGTGCCAGTAGTAAGGGCGGGAGAGGTGCCATCCCCGTCTACGAGCAGTACTTC

d_call: .
v_call: TRBV5-1
clone_size: .
j_call: TRBJ2-3
cdr3_aa: CASSLARGGADTQYF
cdr3_nt: TGCGCCAGCAGCTTGGCCAGGGGAGGGGCAGATACGCAGTATTTT

d_call: TRBD1
v_call: TRBV5-1
clone_size: once
j_call: TRBJ1-2
cdr3_aa: CASSLATGAGGYTF
cdr3_nt: TGCGCCAGCAGCTTGGCGACAGGGGCTGGGGGCTACACCTTC

d_call: TRBD2
v_call: TRBV27
clone_size: .
j_call: TRBJ2-1
cdr3_aa: CASATGLAGVDKQFF
cdr3_nt: TGTGCCAGCGCGACGGGACTAGCGGGAGTGGATAAGCAGTTCTTC

d_call: TRBD1
v_call: TRBV5-1
clone_size: .
j_call: TRBJ1-6
cdr3_aa: CASSRQTGERTSPLHF
cdr3_nt: TGCGCCAGCAGCAGACAAACAGGGGAAAGGACTTCACCCCTCCACTTT

d_call: .
v_call: TRBV6-6
clone_size: .
j_call: TRBJ1-6
cdr3_aa: CASSYSGRAESPLHF
cdr3_nt: TGTGCCAGCAGTTACTCGGGCAGGGCGGAATCACCCCTCCACTTT

d_call: .
v_call: TRBV21-1
clone_size: .
j_call: TRBJ2-6
cdr3_aa: CASSRPGLNSGANVLTF
cdr3_nt: TGTGCCAGCAGCAGACCGGGACTGAACTCTGGGGCCAACGTCCTGACTTTC

d_call: .
v_call: TRBV28
clone_size: .
j_call: TRBJ2-1
cdr3_aa: CASSLGRGASEQFF
cdr3_nt: TGTGCCAGCAGTTTAGGCAGGGGTGCATCTGAGCAGTTCTTC

d_call: .
v_call: TRBV9
clone_size: few
j_call: TRBJ1-2
cdr3_aa: CASSVDPAKGHYGYTF
cdr3_nt: TGTGCCAGCAGCGTAGATCCAGCGAAGGGGCACTATGGCTACACCTTC

d_call: TRBD2
v_call: TRBV6-6
clone_size: few
j_call: TRBJ2-7
cdr3_aa: CASSYSLAGVNEQYF
cdr3_nt: TGTGCCAGCAGTTACTCACTAGCGGGAGTAAACGAGCAGTACTTC

d_call: .
v_call: TRBV11-2
clone_size: .
j_call: TRBJ2-6
cdr3_aa: CASSLPGVGANVLTF
cdr3_nt: TGTGCCAGCAGCTTACCCGGGGTCGGGGCCAACGTCCTGACTTTC

d_call: .
v_call: TRBV27
clone_size: .
j_call: TRBJ1-2
cdr3_aa: CASSLYGAGSSLYGYTF
cdr3_nt: TGTGCCAGCAGTTTATACGGCGCGGGGAGTAGCCTCTATGGCTACACCTTC

d_call: TRBD1
v_call: TRBV6-5
clone_size: .
j_call: TRBJ2-7
cdr3_aa: CASGGTGLSYEQYF
cdr3_nt: TGTGCCAGCGGCGGGACAGGCCTCTCCTACGAGCAGTACTTC

d_call: TRBD2
v_call: TRBV28
clone_size: .
j_call: TRBJ2-7
cdr3_aa: CASSLGASGTYEQYF
cdr3_nt: TGTGCCAGCAGTTTAGGGGCTAGCGGGACCTACGAGCAGTACTTC

d_call: .
v_call: TRBV5-4
clone_size: few
j_call: TRBJ2-7
cdr3_aa: CASSPGGGGQYF
cdr3_nt: TGTGCCAGCAGCCCTGGGGGCGGGGGGCAGTACTTC

d_call: TRBD1
v_call: TRBV7-9
clone_size: .
j_call: TRBJ2-1
cdr3_aa: CASSLGQGADNEQFF
cdr3_nt: TGTGCCAGCAGCTTAGGACAGGGAGCGGACAATGAGCAGTTCTTC

d_call: TRBD1
v_call: TRBV20-1
clone_size: .
j_call: TRBJ1-3
cdr3_aa: CSASSGTGFGNTIYF
cdr3_nt: TGCAGTGCTAGTTCCGGGACAGGTTTTGGAAACACCATATATTTT

d_call: .
v_call: TRBV28
clone_size: .
j_call: TRBJ1-2
cdr3_aa: CASRDSGQRYGYTF
cdr3_nt: TGTGCCAGCAGGGATTCAGGACAGCGGTATGGCTACACCTTC

d_call: .
v_call: TRBV6-2/TRBV6-3
clone_size: .
j_call: TRBJ1-5
cdr3_aa: CASSYGGRAGNQPQHF
cdr3_nt: TGTGCCAGCAGTTACGGGGGCAGGGCTGGCAATCAGCCCCAGCATTTT

d_call: TRBD1
v_call: TRBV13
clone_size: .
j_call: TRBJ1-2
cdr3_aa: CASSPEGQASNYGYTF
cdr3_nt: TGTGCCAGCAGCCCGGAGGGACAGGCCTCTAACTATGGCTACACCTTC

d_call: TRBD2
v_call: TRBV5-1
clone_size: .
j_call: TRBJ2-2
cdr3_aa: CASTPGLAGNTGELFF
cdr3_nt: TGCGCCAGCACCCCCGGACTAGCGGGAAACACCGGGGAGCTGTTTTTT

d_call: TRBD1
v_call: TRBV9
clone_size: .
j_call: TRBJ2-7
cdr3_aa: CASSARDRVSEQYF
cdr3_nt: TGTGCCAGCAGCGCCCGGGACAGGGTCTCCGAGCAGTACTTC

d_call: .
v_call: TRBV6-5
clone_size: .
j_call: TRBJ1-5
cdr3_aa: CASSNSGRVNQPQHF
cdr3_nt: TGTGCCAGCAGCAACTCCGGCAGGGTAAATCAGCCCCAGCATTTT

d_call: TRBD2
v_call: TRBV7-3
clone_size: .
j_call: TRBJ2-1
cdr3_aa: CASSLDVPLAGGGNEQFF
cdr3_nt: TGTGCCAGCAGCTTAGACGTTCCTTTAGCGGGAGGTGGCAATGAGCAGTTCTTC

d_call: TRBD2
v_call: TRBV4-2
clone_size: .
j_call: TRBJ2-5
cdr3_aa: CASSQETSGRGETQYF
cdr3_nt: TGTGCCAGCAGCCAAGAAACTAGCGGGAGGGGGGAGACCCAGTACTTC

d_call: TRBD1
v_call: TRBV7-7
clone_size: .
j_call: TRBJ2-2
cdr3_aa: CASSPGTGYTGELFF
cdr3_nt: TGTGCCAGCAGCCCCGGGACAGGGTACACCGGGGAGCTGTTTTTT

d_call: TRBD1
v_call: TRBV5-4
clone_size: .
j_call: TRBJ2-3
cdr3_aa: CASSLGQGSTDTQYF
cdr3_nt: TGTGCCAGCAGCTTAGGACAGGGCAGCACAGATACGCAGTATTTT

d_call: TRBD1
v_call: TRBV4-3
clone_size: .
j_call: TRBJ2-5
cdr3_aa: CASSQDLLDRGETQYF
cdr3_nt: TGCGCCAGCAGCCAAGATCTCCTAGACAGGGGAGAGACCCAGTACTTC

d_call: .
v_call: TRBV13
clone_size: once
j_call: TRBJ2-7
cdr3_aa: CASSFRDSSPYEQYF
cdr3_nt: TGTGCCAGCAGCTTCAGGGACTCCTCTCCCTACGAGCAGTACTTC

d_call: .
v_call: TRBV20-1
clone_size: .
j_call: TRBJ2-5
cdr3_aa: CSAGRKETQYF
cdr3_nt: TGCAGTGCTGGGAGAAAAGAGACCCAGTACTTC

d_call: TRBD1
v_call: TRBV28
clone_size: few
j_call: TRBJ1-5
cdr3_aa: CASNTPGGQPQHF
cdr3_nt: TGTGCCAGCAATACACCAGGGGGACAGCCCCAGCATTTT

d_call: TRBD1
v_call: TRBV5-1
clone_size: .
j_call: TRBJ1-2
cdr3_aa: CASSPGTGANYGYTF
cdr3_nt: TGCGCCAGCAGCCCTGGGACAGGGGCTAACTATGGCTACACCTTC

d_call: .
v_call: TRBV5-1
clone_size: .
j_call: TRBJ2-5
cdr3_aa: CATSGGLQETQYF
cdr3_nt: TGCGCCACCAGCGGCGGACTCCAAGAGACCCAGTACTTC

d_call: .
v_call: TRBV9
clone_size: few
j_call: TRBJ1-3
cdr3_aa: CASSAPQGLSGNTIYF
cdr3_nt: TGTGCCAGCAGCGCGCCCCAGGGTCTCTCTGGAAACACCATATATTTT

d_call: .
v_call: TRBV4-1
clone_size: .
j_call: TRBJ1-1
cdr3_aa: CASSSRAGMMNTEAFF
cdr3_nt: TGCGCCAGCAGCTCCAGGGCGGGGATGATGAACACTGAAGCTTTCTTT

d_call: TRBD1
v_call: TRBV18
clone_size: .
j_call: TRBJ1-2
cdr3_aa: CASYGTGIYSNYGYTF
cdr3_nt: TGTGCCAGCTACGGGACAGGGATTTACTCTAACTATGGCTACACCTTC

d_call: TRBD2
v_call: TRBV28
clone_size: .
j_call: TRBJ2-7
cdr3_aa: CASSRWEGLYEQYF
cdr3_nt: TGTGCCAGCAGTCGGTGGGAGGGCCTCTACGAGCAGTACTTC

d_call: .
v_call: TRBV28
clone_size: .
j_call: TRBJ2-7
cdr3_aa: CASRTGVYEQYF
cdr3_nt: TGTGCCAGCCGAACAGGAGTCTACGAGCAGTACTTC